This T cell receptor beta chain was profiled in a study of blood T cell repertoires in COVID-19. About the research overall: Whether acute or convalescent, the COVID-19 samples came from the United States, Italy and Spain. In each case, the material was cDNA or gDNA derived from T cells, B-cell-depleted T cells, or PBMCs.

Authors' analysis steps: Reference gene primer amplification gave nucleated cell count estimates. The table came from immunoSEQ multiplex PCR; TCRdb's copy has only in-frame clones and leaves some out. That table gives V, J and clone size, and the DNA gave D and trimming. There are about 210,000 clones in the sample; around four fifths occur only once, and approximately 8% lies in the top ten. With V trimmed by 11 bases and J by 7 bases, 13 bases remained unmatched. The CDR3 is 14 residues long. Germline V gene lookup returns CDR1 MNHEY and CDR2 SVGAGI. A single count supports this clone. The receptor was isolated from a woman in her fifties or sixties with active or convalescent COVID-19. This chain links TRBV6-5 with TRBJ1-5, with 8 bases fitting TRBD1. Sequenced material: peripheral blood. This CDR3 is CASWPGQVFQPQHF. The DNA of the CDR3 is TGTGCCTCATGGCCGGGACAGGTTTTCCAGCCCCAGCATTTT.